One T cell receptor beta chain is described in this entry. As handled by the study authors: Amplification from reference gene primers served as the basis for estimated nucleated cell counts. Here immunoSEQ multiplex PCR was the method, and the copy in TCRdb shows in-frame clones only, minus some. V, J and clone size were drawn from that table, and D and trimming were deduced from the DNA. The table lists 200,000 to 250,000 clones, about 81% of them singletons. Germline V gene data show CDR1 as LNHNV and CDR2 as YYDKDF (reference sequence). This CDR3 is 18 amino acids long. V lost 1 base to trimming and J lost 5 bases; unmatched junction nucleotides: 10. The sample originates from a study of blood T cell repertoires in COVID-19. Whole-study context: The United States, Italy and Spain provided the acute and convalescent COVID-19 samples. The analysed material was cDNA or gDNA that came from T cells, B-cell-depleted T cells, or PBMCs.

Patients at the Seattle site were enrolled during active infection and followed longitudinally. The sequence came from a woman of 80 years or more with COVID-19, enrolled during active disease. J is TRBJ2-7 and V is TRBV15; 14 positions agree with TRBD2. Sequencing was carried out using peripheral blood. The CDR3 DNA follows: TGTGCCACCAGCAGAGTCGGAATTGGGACTAGCGGGAGAAACGAGCAGTACTTC. This gives the protein CATSRVGIGTSGRNEQYF.